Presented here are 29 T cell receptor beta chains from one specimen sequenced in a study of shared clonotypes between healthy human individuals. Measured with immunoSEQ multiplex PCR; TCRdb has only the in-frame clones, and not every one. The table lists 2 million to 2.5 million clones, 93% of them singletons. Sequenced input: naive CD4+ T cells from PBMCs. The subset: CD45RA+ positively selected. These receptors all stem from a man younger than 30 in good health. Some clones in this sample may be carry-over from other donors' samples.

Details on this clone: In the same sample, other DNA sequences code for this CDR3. This CDR3 reads CASSPLGGNTEAFF. The CDR3 DNA sequence: TGTGCCAGCTCACCACTCGGGGGAAACACTGAAGCTTTCTTT. The chain carries TRBV18 and TRBJ1-1, with D possibly being TRBD1 (5 bases). This CDR3 spans 14 amino acids. V shed 1 base and J shed 2 bases, with 8 bases lying between them. The germline CDR1 and CDR2 sequences are KGHSH and LQKENI.

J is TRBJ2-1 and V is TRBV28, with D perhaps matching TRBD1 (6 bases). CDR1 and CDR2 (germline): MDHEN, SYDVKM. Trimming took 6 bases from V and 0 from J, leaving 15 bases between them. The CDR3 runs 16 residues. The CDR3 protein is CASRGRTASSYNEQFF. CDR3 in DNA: TGTGCCAGCAGGGGCCGGACAGCAAGCTCCTACAATGAGCAGTTCTTC.

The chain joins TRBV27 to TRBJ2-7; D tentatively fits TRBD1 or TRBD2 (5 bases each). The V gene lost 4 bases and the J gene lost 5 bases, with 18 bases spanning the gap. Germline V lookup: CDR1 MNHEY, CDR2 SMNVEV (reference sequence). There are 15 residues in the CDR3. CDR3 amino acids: CASSSPGAGRDEQYF. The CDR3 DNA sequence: TGTGCCAGCAGTTCCCCCGGGGCAGGGCGCGACGAGCAGTACTTC.

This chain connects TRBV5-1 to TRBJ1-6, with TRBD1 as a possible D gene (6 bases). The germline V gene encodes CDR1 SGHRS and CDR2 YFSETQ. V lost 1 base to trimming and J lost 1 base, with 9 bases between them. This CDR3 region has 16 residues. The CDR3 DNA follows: TGCGCCAGCAGCTTGAGGGGGGCATCCTATAATTCACCCCTCCACTTT. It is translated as CASSLRGASYNSPLHF.

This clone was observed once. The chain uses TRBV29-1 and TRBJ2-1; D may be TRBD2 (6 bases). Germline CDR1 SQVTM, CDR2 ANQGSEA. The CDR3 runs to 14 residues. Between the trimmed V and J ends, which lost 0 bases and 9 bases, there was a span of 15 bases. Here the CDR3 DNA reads TGCAGCGTTGAAGAGCGGGACTTTCGAGGTGAGCAGTTCTTC. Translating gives CSVEERDFRGEQFF.

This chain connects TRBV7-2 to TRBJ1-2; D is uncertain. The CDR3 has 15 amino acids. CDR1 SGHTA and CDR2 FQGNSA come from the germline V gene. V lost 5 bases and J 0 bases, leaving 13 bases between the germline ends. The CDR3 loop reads CASSPSRAANYGYTF. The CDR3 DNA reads TGTGCCAGCAGCCCCTCACGTGCAGCTAACTATGGCTACACCTTC.

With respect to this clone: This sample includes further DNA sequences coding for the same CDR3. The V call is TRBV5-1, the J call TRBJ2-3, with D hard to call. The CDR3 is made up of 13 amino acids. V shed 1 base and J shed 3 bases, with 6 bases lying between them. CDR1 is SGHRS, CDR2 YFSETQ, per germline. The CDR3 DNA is TGCGCCAGCAGCTTGATTCCGACAGATACGCAGTATTTT. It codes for CASSLIPTDTQYF.

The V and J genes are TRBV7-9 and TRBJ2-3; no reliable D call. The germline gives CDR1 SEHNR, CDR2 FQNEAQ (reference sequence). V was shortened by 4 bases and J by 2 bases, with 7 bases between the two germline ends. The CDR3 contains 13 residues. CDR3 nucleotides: TGTGCCAGCAGCTCCATCCCCACAGATACGCAGTATTTT. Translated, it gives CASSSIPTDTQYF.

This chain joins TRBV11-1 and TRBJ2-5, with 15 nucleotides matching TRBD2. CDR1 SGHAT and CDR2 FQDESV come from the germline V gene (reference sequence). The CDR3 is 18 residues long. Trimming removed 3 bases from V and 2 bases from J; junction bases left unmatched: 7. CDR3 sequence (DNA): TGTGCCAGCAGCTTCTCCGGACTAGCGGGAGGGGCTCAAGAGACCCAGTACTTC. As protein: CASSFSGLAGGAQETQYF. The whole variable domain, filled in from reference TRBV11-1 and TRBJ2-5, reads EAEVAQSPRYKITEKSQAVAFWCDPISGHATLYWYRQILGQGPELLVQFQDESVVDDSQLPKDRFSAERLKGVDSTLKIQPAELGDSAMYLCASSFSGLAGGAQETQYFGPGTRLLVL.

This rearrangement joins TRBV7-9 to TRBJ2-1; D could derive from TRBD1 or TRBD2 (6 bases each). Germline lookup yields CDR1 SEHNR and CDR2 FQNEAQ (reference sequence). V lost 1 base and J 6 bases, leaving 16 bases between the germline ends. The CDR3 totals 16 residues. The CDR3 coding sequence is TGTGCCAGCAGCTTAGAGCGCCTTTGGGGGGCCAATGAGCAGTTCTTC. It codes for CASSLERLWGANEQFF.

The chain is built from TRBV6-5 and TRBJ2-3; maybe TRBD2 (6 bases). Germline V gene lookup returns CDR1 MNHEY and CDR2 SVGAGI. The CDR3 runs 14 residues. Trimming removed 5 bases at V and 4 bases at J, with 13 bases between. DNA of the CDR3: TGTGCCAGCAGTCTGGAGGGGTTCGCAGATACGCAGTATTTT. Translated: CASSLEGFADTQYF.

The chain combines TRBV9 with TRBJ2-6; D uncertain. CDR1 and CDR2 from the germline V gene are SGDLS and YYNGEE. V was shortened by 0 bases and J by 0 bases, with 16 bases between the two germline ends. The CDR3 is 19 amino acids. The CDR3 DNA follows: TGTGCCAGCAGCGTAGTAGTAGGGAATGGGGTCTCTGGGGCCAACGTCCTGACTTTC. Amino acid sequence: CASSVVVGNGVSGANVLTF.

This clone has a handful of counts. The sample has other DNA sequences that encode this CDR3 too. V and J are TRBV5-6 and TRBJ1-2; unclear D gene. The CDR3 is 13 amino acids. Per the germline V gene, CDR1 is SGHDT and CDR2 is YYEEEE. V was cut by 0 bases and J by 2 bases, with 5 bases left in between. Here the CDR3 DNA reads TGTGCCAGCAGCTTGGGAAGAAACTATGGCTACACCTTC. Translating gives CASSLGRNYGYTF. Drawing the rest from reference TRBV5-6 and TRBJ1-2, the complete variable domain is DAGVTQSPTHLIKTRGQQVTLRCSPKSGHDTVSWYQQALGQGPQFIFQYYEEEERQRGNFPDRFSGHQFPNYSSELNVNALLLGDSALYLCASSLGRNYGYTFGSGTRLTVV.

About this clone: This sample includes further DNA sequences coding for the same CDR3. The DNA of the CDR3 is TGTGCCAGCAGCCTTCGGGGCGGGGAGCAGTACTTC. Translating gives CASSLRGGEQYF. V gene TRBV7-2 combines with J gene TRBJ2-7; D tentatively fits TRBD1 or TRBD2 (5 bases each). This CDR3 has 12 amino acids. The V end was cut by 5 bases, the J end by 7 bases, with 12 bases between. Germline lookup yields CDR1 SGHTA and CDR2 FQGNSA.

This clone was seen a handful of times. The CDR3 here is CSVVPGLAGAYEQYF. The CDR3 DNA sequence: TGCAGCGTTGTCCCGGGACTAGCGGGAGCCTACGAGCAGTACTTC. The chain recombines TRBV29-1 with TRBJ2-7, with 14 bases that match TRBD2. Germline CDR1 reads SQVTM; CDR2 reads ANQGSEA. CDR3 length equals 15 residues. The ends lost 4 bases at V and 2 bases at J; junction bases unmatched: 4.

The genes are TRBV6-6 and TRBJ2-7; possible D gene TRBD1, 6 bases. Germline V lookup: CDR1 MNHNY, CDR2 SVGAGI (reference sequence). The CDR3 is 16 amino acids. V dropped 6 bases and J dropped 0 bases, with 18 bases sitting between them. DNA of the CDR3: TGTGCCAGCAGCTCCTCCCCCGGGACACACTCCTACGAGCAGTACTTC. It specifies CASSSSPGTHSYEQYF.

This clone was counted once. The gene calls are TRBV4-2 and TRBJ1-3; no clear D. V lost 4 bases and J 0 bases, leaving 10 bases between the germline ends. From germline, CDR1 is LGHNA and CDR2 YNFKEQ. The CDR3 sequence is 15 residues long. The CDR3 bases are TGTGCCAGCAGCCCGGCCATACGCTCTGGAAACACCATATATTTT. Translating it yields CASSPAIRSGNTIYF.

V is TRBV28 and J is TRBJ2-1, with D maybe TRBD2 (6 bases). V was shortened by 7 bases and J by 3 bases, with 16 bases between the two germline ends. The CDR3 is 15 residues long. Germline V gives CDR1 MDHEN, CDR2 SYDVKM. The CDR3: CASTSAGRIYNEQFF. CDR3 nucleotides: TGTGCCAGCACCTCCGCGGGAAGGATCTACAATGAGCAGTTCTTC.

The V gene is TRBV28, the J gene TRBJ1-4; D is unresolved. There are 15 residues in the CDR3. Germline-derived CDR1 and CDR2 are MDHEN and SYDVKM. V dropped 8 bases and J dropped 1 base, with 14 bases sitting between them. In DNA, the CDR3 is TGTGCCAGCCAACTGGTCGGGGTAACTAATGAAAAACTGTTTTTT. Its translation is CASQLVGVTNEKLFF. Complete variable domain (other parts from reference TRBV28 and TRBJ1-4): DVKVTQSSRYLVKRTGEKVFLECVQDMDHENMFWYRQDPGLGLRLIYFSYDVKMKEKGDIPEGYSVSREKKERFSLILESASTNQTSMYLCASQLVGVTNEKLFFGSGTQLSVL.

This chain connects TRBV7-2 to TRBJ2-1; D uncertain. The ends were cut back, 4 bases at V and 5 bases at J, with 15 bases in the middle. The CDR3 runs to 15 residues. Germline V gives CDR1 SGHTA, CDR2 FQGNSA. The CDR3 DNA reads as TGTGCCAGCAGCTCCCTCGTGGGCCTTGACAATGAGCAGTTCTTC. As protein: CASSSLVGLDNEQFF.

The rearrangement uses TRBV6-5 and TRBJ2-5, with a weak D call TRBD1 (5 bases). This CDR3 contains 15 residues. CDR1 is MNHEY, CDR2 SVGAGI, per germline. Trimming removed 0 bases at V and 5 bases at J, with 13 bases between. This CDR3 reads CASSYSILGRETQYF. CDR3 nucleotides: TGTGCCAGCAGTTACTCGATTCTGGGGCGGGAGACCCAGTACTTC.

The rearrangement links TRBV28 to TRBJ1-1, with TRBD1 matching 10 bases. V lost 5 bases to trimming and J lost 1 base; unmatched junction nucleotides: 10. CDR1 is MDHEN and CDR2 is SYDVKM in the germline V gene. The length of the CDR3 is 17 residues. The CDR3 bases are TGTGCCAGCAGTCCCCGGGACAGGGGAGGTGGGAACACTGAAGCTTTCTTT. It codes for CASSPRDRGGGNTEAFF.

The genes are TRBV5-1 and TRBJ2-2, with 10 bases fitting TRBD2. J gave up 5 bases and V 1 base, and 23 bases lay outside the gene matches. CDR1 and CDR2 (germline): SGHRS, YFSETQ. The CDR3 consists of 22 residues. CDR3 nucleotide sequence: TGCGCCAGCAGCTTGACCCCACTTAATGCAAAGCGGGAGGGCCGAGAAACCGGGGAGCTGTTTTTT. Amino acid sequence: CASSLTPLNAKREGRETGELFF.

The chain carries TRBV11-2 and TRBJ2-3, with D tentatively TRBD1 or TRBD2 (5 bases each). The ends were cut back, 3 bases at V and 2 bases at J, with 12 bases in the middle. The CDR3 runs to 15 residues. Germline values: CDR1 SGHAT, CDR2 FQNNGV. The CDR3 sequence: CASSFSRDHTDTQYF. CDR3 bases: TGTGCCAGCAGCTTTAGCAGGGACCACACAGATACGCAGTATTTT. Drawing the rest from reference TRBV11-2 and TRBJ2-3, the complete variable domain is EAGVAQSPRYKIIEKRQSVAFWCNPISGHATLYWYQQILGQGPKLLIQFQNNGVVDDSQLPKDRFSAERLKGVDSTLKIQPAKLEDSAVYLCASSFSRDHTDTQYFGPGTRLTVL.

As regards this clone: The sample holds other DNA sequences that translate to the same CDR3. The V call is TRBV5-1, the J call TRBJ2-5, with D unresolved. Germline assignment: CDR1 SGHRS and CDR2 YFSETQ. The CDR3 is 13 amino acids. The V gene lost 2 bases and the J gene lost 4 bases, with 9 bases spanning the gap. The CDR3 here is CASSFGSGETQYF. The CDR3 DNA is TGCGCCAGCAGCTTTGGCTCCGGAGAGACCCAGTACTTC. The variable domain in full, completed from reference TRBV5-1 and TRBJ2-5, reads KAGVTQTPRYLIKTRGQQVTLSCSPISGHRSVSWYQQTPGQGLQFLFEYFSETQRNKGNFPGRFSGRQFSNSRSEMNVSTLELGDSALYLCASSFGSGETQYFGPGTRLLVL.

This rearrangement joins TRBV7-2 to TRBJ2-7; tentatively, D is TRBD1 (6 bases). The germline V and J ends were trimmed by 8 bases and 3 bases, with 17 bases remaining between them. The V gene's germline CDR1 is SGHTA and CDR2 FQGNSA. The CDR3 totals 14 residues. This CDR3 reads CASRYRDTYYEQYF. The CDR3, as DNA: TGTGCCAGCCGCTACCGGGACACCTACTACGAGCAGTACTTC.

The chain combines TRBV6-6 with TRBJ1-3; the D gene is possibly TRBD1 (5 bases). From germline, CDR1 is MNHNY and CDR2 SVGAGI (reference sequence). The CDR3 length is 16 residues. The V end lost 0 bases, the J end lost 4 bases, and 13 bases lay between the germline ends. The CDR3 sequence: CASSYSPGVRGNTIYF. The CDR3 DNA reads TGTGCCAGCAGTTACTCGCCGGGGGTGAGGGGAAACACCATATATTTT.

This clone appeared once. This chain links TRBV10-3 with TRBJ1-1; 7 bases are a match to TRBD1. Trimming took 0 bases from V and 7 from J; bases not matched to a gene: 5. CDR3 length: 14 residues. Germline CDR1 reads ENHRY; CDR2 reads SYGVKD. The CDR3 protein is CAISESRAGGEAFF. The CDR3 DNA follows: TGTGCCATCAGTGAGTCGAGGGCAGGGGGTGAAGCTTTCTTT.

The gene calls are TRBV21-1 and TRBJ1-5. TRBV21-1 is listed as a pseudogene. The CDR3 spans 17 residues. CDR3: CASSPPGGTNSNQPQHF. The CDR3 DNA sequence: TGTGCCAGCAGCCCACCCGGAGGGACAAATAGCAATCAGCCCCAGCATTTT.